A selection of T cell receptor beta chains follows, all from one sample in a study of T cell responses to AZD1222 COVID-19 vaccine. Sequencing was performed with immunoSEQ multiplex PCR; in TCRdb, only in-frame clones are kept and a portion is missing. The sample has 100,000 to 150,000 clones, roughly nine tenths seen once. The source material was peripheral blood, sampled on day 0 of AZD1222 vaccination. The receptors shown here come from an adult in good health. Both conserved end residues are part of each CDR3. The D gene is left open where the match is weak. Clone size, where shown, is once, few, many, or a class for clones that have expanded.

clone size	V gene	D gene	J gene	CDR3 protein	CDR3 DNA
.	TRBV28	TRBD1	TRBJ2-5	CASGTGVETQYF	TGTGCCAGCGGTACAGGGGTAGAGACCCAGTACTTC
.	TRBV29-1	.	TRBJ2-7	CSVVFLKGFYEQYF	TGCAGCGTTGTGTTTCTGAAGGGTTTCTACGAGCAGTACTTC
.	TRBV11-2	.	TRBJ2-7	CASSPQGYEQYF	TGTGCCAGCAGCCCGCAGGGCTACGAGCAGTACTTC
.	TRBV19	TRBD2	TRBJ2-5	CASTSSASGEGTQYF	TGTGCCAGTACCTCGTCGGCTAGCGGAGAGGGGACCCAGTACTTC
.	TRBV6-5	.	TRBJ2-2	CATSPLLGELFF	TGTGCCACCTCCCCTTTATTGGGGGAGCTGTTTTTT
.	TRBV28	TRBD1	TRBJ1-5	CASSTTGQGWQPQHF	TGTGCCAGCAGTACAACAGGACAGGGTTGGCAGCCCCAGCATTTT
.	TRBV12-5	.	TRBJ2-1	CASGLSVGEQFF	TGTGCTAGTGGTCTCTCGGTGGGTGAGCAGTTCTTC
.	TRBV30	TRBD2	TRBJ2-3	CAWSVLRAGAVSTDTQYF	TGTGCCTGGAGTGTACTTCGAGCGGGAGCCGTAAGCACAGATACGCAGTATTTT
.	TRBV5-5	.	TRBJ2-3	CASRLDMSAGGDTQYF	TGTGCCAGCAGACTGGATATGTCAGCGGGTGGAGATACGCAGTATTTT
few	TRBV5-4	.	TRBJ1-6	CASSSGVQSPLHF	TGTGCCAGCAGCTCAGGGGTCCAGTCACCCCTCCACTTT
.	TRBV5-1	.	TRBJ1-5	CASSLDGGGQPQHF	TGCGCCAGCAGCTTGGATGGGGGCGGTCAGCCCCAGCATTTT
.	TRBV7-9	.	TRBJ1-2	CASSLVYGYTF	TGTGCCAGCAGCCTAGTCTATGGCTACACCTTC
.	TRBV25-1	.	TRBJ2-3	CATTLGGTSTDTQYF	TGTGCCACCACTTTAGGCGGAACTAGCACAGATACGCAGTATTTT
.	TRBV7-2	.	TRBJ2-3	CASSSGGLLDTQYF	TGTGCCAGCAGCTCCGGGGGATTATTGGATACGCAGTATTTT
once	TRBV10-3	.	TRBJ2-7	CAISDGSGPAGEQYF	TGTGCCATCAGTGATGGTTCAGGGCCCGCAGGCGAGCAGTACTTC
.	TRBV30	.	TRBJ1-1	CAWNRRGNTEAFF	TGTGCCTGGAACCGCAGGGGGAACACTGAAGCTTTCTTT
.	TRBV19	.	TRBJ1-4	CASSRGVNEKLFF	TGTGCCAGTAGTAGGGGGGTTAATGAAAAACTGTTTTTT
.	TRBV5-1	.	TRBJ2-7	CASSLVGSNEQYF	TGCGCCAGCAGCTTGGTCGGGAGTAACGAGCAGTACTTC
.	TRBV28	.	TRBJ1-5	CASAGQAYQPQHF	TGTGCCAGCGCGGGACAAGCGTATCAGCCCCAGCATTTT
once	TRBV7-2	TRBD1	TRBJ1-1	CASSSEPGQVAFF	TGTGCCAGCAGCTCAGAACCGGGACAGGTAGCTTTCTTT
.	TRBV5-6	TRBD1	TRBJ1-2	CASSLTGDYGYTF	TGTGCCAGCAGCTTGACAGGGGACTATGGCTACACCTTC
once	TRBV28	TRBD1	TRBJ2-3	CASTGAGTGIIDTQYF	TGTGCCAGCACCGGAGCCGGGACAGGGATTATAGATACGCAGTATTTT
.	TRBV6-6	TRBD1	TRBJ1-6	CASSPPTGNGISPLHF	TGTGCCAGCAGTCCGCCGACAGGGAATGGAATTTCACCCCTCCACTTT
.	TRBV27	.	TRBJ2-1	CASSLSWEAPNNEQFF	TGTGCCAGCAGTTTATCTTGGGAGGCGCCTAACAATGAGCAGTTCTTC
.	TRBV7-2	.	TRBJ1-5	CASSLMGQPQHF	TGTGCCAGCAGCTTAATGGGGCAGCCCCAGCATTTT
.	TRBV18	TRBD2	TRBJ2-5	CASSPSLAGGGETQYF	TGTGCCAGCTCACCCTCCTTAGCGGGAGGGGGAGAGACCCAGTACTTC
once	TRBV6-6	.	TRBJ1-5	CASSSREGQPQHF	TGTGCCAGCAGTTCGAGGGAAGGTCAGCCCCAGCATTTT
.	TRBV5-1	TRBD1	TRBJ1-6	CASSEQGGHNSPLHF	TGCGCCAGCAGCGAACAGGGGGGCCATAATTCACCCCTCCACTTT
.	TRBV27	TRBD1	TRBJ2-5	CASSIKTGLETQYF	TGTGCCAGCAGTATAAAGACAGGGTTAGAGACCCAGTACTTC
.	TRBV18	TRBD1	TRBJ2-3	CASSTGSDTQYF	TGTGCCAGCTCGACAGGGTCAGATACGCAGTATTTT
.	TRBV25-1	TRBD2	TRBJ2-3	CASNPGGLAGGDTQYF	TGTGCCAGCAATCCCGGGGGACTAGCGGGAGGAGATACGCAGTATTTT
once	TRBV10-2	TRBD2	TRBJ2-7	CASSGSAGAFVEQYF	TGCGCCAGCAGTGGATCAGCGGGAGCGTTTGTCGAGCAGTACTTC
once	TRBV28	.	TRBJ2-2	CASSLLGGELFF	TGTGCCAGCAGTCTACTGGGGGGGGAGCTGTTTTTT
.	TRBV14	.	TRBJ1-1	CASSQVRGGTEAFF	TGTGCCAGCAGCCAAGTCCGGGGAGGAACTGAAGCTTTCTTT
.	TRBV6-5	TRBD1	TRBJ1-2	CASRKAGGPGGYTF	TGTGCCAGCAGAAAGGCAGGGGGACCAGGTGGCTACACCTTC
.	TRBV24-1	TRBD1	TRBJ2-6	CATSGQGDGAANVLTF	TGTGCCACCAGTGGACAGGGGGATGGGGCAGCCAACGTCCTGACTTTC
.	TRBV5-1	TRBD1	TRBJ1-4	CASSLGDRENEKLFF	TGCGCCAGCAGCTTGGGGGACAGGGAGAATGAAAAACTGTTTTTT
.	TRBV9	.	TRBJ2-1	CASSVASSDEQFF	TGTGCCAGCAGCGTAGCTAGCAGTGATGAGCAGTTCTTC
.	TRBV30	.	TRBJ1-1	CAWRRVEAFF	TGTGCCTGGAGGAGGGTTGAAGCTTTCTTT
.	TRBV29-1	.	TRBJ1-1	CSVSRGGTEAFF	TGCAGCGTTTCAAGGGGGGGCACTGAAGCTTTCTTT
.	TRBV28	TRBD2	TRBJ2-1	CASRTGGLADYNEQFF	TGTGCCAGCAGAACAGGGGGACTAGCGGACTACAATGAGCAGTTCTTC
.	TRBV24-1	.	TRBJ1-2	CATSGDGAPGGYTF	TGTGCCACCAGTGGTGACGGGGCCCCGGGTGGCTACACCTTC
.	TRBV18	.	TRBJ2-5	CASSRLESTETQYF	TGTGCCAGCTCACGGCTGGAGAGCACTGAGACCCAGTACTTC
.	TRBV4-1	TRBD1	TRBJ1-1	CASQQGAFAEAFF	TGCGCCAGCCAACAGGGGGCTTTCGCTGAAGCTTTCTTT
.	TRBV5-1	TRBD1	TRBJ2-7	CASSLVQGAYEQYF	TGCGCCAGCAGCTTGGTGCAGGGGGCCTACGAGCAGTACTTC
.	TRBV5-8	.	TRBJ2-5	CASSTRTRGGETQYF	TGTGCCAGCAGCACACGGACGAGGGGTGGCGAGACCCAGTACTTC